This TCR beta chain originates from a study of CD8 T cells in ankylosing spondylitis. Regarding the study as a whole: It appeared that ankylosing spondylitis blood was characterized by a TCR beta motif of several highly homologous variants.

A quantitative 5'-RACE method, one with molecular barcodes, was used to make TCR beta libraries. In TCRdb, the 5' RACE reads were re-called with MiXCR into one record per CDR3 protein. The table lists 200,000 to 250,000 distinct CDR3 sequences, about 18% of them singletons. This clonotype was recorded a few times. What it binds is unknown. CDR3 length: 15 residues. The sequenced sample was blood, either unsorted or a sorted T cell fraction (not recorded which). The sequence was obtained from a male donor with ankylosing spondylitis. V gene TRBV21-1 combines with J gene TRBJ2-1; the table's D gene call, TRBD2, was not cross checked with the DNA. TRBV21-1 corresponds to a pseudogene. DNA of the CDR3: TGTGCCATGGCCTTGGGGACTACACCATACAATGAGCAGTTCTTC. Its protein is CAMALGTTPYNEQFF.